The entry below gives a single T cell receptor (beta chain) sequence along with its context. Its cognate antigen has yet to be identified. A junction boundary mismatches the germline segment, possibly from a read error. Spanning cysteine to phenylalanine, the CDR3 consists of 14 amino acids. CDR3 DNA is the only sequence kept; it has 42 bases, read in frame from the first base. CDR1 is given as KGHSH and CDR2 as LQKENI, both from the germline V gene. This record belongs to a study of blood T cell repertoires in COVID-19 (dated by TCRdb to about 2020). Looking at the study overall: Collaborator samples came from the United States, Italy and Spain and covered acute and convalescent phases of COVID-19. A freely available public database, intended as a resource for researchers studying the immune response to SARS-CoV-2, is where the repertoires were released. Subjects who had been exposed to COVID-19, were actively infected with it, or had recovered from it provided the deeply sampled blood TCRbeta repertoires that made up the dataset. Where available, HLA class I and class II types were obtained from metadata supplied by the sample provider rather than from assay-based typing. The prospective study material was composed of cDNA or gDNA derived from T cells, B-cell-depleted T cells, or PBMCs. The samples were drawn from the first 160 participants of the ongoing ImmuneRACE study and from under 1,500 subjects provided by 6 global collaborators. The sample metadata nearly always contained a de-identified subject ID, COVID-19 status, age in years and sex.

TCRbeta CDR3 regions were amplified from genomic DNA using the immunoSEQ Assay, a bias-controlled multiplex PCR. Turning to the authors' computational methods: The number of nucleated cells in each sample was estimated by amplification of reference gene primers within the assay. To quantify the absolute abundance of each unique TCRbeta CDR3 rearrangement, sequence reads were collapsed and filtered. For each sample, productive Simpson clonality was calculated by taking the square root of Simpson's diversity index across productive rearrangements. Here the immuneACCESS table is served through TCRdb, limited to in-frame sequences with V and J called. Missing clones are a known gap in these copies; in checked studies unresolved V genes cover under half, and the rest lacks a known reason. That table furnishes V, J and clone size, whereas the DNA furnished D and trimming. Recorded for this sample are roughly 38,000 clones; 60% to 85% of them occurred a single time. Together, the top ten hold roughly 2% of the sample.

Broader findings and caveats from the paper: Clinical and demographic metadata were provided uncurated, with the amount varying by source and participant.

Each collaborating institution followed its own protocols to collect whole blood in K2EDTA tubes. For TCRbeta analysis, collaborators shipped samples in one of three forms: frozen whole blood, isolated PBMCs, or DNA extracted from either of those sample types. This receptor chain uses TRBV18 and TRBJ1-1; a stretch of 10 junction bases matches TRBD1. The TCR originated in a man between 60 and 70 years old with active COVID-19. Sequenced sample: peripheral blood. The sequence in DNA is TGTGCCAGCTCAACTGACAGGGGGCAGGGGAAAGTGAGCTTT. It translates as CASSTDRGQGKVSF. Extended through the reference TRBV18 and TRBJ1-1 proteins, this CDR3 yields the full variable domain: NAGVMQNPRHLVRRRGQEARLRCSPMKGHSHVYWYRQLPEEGLKFMVYLQKENIIDESGMPKERFSAEFPKEGPSILRIQQVVRGDSAAYFCASSTDRGQGKVSFGQGTRLTVV.